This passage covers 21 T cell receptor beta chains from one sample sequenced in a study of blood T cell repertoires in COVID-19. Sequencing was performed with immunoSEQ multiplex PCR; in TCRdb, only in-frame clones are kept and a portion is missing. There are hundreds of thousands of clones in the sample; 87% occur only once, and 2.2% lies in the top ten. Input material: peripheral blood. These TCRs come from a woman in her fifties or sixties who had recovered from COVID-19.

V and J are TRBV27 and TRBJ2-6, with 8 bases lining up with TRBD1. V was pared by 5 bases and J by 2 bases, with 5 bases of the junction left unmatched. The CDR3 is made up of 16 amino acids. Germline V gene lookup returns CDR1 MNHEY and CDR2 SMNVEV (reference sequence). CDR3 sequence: CASSRPRGPGANVLTF. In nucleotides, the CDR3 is TGTGCCAGCAGTCGACCCAGGGGGCCTGGGGCCAACGTCCTGACTTTC.

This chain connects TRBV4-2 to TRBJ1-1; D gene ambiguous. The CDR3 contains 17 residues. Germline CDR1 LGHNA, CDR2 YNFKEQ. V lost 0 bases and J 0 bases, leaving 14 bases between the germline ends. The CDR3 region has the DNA TGTGCCAGCAGCCAAGATTGGGCAGGTGTCATGAACACTGAAGCTTTCTTT. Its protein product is CASSQDWAGVMNTEAFF.

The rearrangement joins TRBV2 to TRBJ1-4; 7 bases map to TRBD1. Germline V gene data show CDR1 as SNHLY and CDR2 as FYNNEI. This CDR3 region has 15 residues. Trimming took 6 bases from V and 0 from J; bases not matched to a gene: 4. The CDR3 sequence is CASSVDRTTNEKLFF. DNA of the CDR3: TGTGCCAGCAGCGTGGACAGGACAACTAATGAAAAACTGTTTTTT.

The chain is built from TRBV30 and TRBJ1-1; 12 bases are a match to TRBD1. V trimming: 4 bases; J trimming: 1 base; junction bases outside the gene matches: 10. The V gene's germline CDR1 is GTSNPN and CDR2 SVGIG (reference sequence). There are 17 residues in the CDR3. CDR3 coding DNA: TGTGCCTGGACCAGAAGGGACAGGGGGCATGCGAACACTGAAGCTTTCTTT. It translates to CAWTRRDRGHANTEAFF.

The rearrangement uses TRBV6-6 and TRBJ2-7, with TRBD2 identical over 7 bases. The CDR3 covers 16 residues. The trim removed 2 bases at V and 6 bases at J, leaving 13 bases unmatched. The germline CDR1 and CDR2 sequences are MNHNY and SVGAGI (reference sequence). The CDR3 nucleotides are TGTGCCAGCAGTTACAGCAGCGGGAACCCCCCCGGCGAGCAGTACTTC. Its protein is CASSYSSGNPPGEQYF.

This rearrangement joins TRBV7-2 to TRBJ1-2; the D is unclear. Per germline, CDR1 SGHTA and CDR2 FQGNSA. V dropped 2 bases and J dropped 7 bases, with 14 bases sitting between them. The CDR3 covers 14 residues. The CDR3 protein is CASSLLGQSRGYTF. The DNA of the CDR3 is TGTGCCAGCAGCTTATTGGGCCAGTCCCGTGGCTACACCTTC.

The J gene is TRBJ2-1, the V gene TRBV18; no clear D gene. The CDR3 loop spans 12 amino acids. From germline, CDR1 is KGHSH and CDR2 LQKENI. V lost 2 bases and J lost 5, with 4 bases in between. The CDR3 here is CASSPTHNEQFF. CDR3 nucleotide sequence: TGTGCCAGCTCACCAACACACAATGAGCAGTTCTTC.

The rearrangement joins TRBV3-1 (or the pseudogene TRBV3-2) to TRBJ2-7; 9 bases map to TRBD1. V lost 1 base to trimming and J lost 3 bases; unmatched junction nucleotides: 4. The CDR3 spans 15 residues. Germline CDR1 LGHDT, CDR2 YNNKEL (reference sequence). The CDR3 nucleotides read TGTGCCAGCAGCCAAGCATTGGGACAGGGCTACGAGCAGTACTTC. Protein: CASSQALGQGYEQYF.

The CDR3 sequence: CAISEGGSQETQYF. The CDR3 DNA follows: TGTGCCATCAGTGAGGGGGGCAGCCAAGAGACCCAGTACTTC. The genes are TRBV10-3 and TRBJ2-5; possible D gene TRBD1, 6 bases. The CDR3 extends over 14 amino acids. Trimming removed 2 bases from V and 1 base from J, with 8 bases in between. Per germline, CDR1 ENHRY and CDR2 SYGVKD.

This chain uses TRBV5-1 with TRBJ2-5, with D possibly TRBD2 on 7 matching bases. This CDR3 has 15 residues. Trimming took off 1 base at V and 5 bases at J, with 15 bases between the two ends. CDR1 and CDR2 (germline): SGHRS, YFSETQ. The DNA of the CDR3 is TGCGCCAGCAGCTTGCGGGGGGCACTGGAGGAGACCCAGTACTTC. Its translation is CASSLRGALEETQYF.

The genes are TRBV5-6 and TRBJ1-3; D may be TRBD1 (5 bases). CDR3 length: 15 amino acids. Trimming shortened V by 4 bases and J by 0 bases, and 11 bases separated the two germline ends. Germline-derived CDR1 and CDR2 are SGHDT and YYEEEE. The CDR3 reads CASSLTGVSGNTIYF. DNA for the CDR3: TGTGCCAGCAGCCTCACAGGAGTCTCTGGAAACACCATATATTTT.

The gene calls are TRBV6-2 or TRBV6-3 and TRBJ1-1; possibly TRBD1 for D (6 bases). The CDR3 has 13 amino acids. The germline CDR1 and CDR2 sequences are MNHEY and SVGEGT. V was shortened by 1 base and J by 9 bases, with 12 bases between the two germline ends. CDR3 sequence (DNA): TGTGCCAGCAGTTACTTCCTCGGACAGAAAGCTTTCTTT. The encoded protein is CASSYFLGQKAFF.

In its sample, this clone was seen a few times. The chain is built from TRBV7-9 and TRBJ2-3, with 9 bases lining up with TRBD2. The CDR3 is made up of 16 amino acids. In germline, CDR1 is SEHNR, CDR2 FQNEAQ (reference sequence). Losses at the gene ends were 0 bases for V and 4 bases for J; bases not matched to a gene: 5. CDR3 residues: CASSLAKASGADTQYF. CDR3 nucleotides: TGTGCCAGCAGCTTAGCGAAAGCTAGCGGGGCAGATACGCAGTATTTT.

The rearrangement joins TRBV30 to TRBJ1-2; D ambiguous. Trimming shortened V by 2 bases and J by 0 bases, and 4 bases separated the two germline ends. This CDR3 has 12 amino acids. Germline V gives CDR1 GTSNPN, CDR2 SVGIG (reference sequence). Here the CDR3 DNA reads TGTGCCTGGAGTCCTGCTAACTATGGCTACACCTTC. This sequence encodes CAWSPANYGYTF.

In DNA form, the CDR3 reads TGTGCCAGCCGACACCGGACAGGAATGAACACTGAAGCTTTCTTT. Translated: CASRHRTGMNTEAFF. The chain combines TRBV18 with TRBJ1-1; 7 nucleotides agree with TRBD1. Trimming removed 8 bases from V and 0 bases from J; junction bases left unmatched: 9. Germline V gives CDR1 KGHSH, CDR2 LQKENI. The CDR3 consists of 15 residues.

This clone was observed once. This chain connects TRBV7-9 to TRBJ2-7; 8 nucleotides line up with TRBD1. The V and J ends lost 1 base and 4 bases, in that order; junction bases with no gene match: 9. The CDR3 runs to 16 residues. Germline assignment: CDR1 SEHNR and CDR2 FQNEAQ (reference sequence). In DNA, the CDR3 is TGTGCCAGCAGCTTAGGAGGTGAGACAGGGGCTTACGAGCAGTACTTC. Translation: CASSLGGETGAYEQYF.

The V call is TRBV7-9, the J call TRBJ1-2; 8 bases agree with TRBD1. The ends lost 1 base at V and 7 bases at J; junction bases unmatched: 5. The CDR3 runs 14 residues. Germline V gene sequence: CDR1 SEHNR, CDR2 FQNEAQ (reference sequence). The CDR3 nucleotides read TGTGCCAGCAGCTTAGAAGTGACAGGGGCTGGCTACACCTTC. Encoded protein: CASSLEVTGAGYTF.

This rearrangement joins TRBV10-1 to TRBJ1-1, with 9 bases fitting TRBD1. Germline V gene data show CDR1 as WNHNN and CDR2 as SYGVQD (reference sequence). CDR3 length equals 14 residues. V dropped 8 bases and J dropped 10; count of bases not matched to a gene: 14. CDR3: CASFLSGTGLSAFF. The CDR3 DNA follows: TGCGCCAGCTTCCTCTCCGGGACAGGGCTATCAGCTTTCTTT.

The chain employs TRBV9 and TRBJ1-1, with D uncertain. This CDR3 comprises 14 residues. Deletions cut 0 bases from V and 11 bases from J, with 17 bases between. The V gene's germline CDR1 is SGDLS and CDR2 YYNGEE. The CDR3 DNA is TGTGCCAGCAGCGTAGGCGGGGAATCAGCTTGGGCTTTCTTT. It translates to CASSVGGESAWAFF. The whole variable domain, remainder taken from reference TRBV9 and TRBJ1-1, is DSGVTQTPKHLITATGQRVTLRCSPRSGDLSVYWYQQSLDQGLQFLIQYYNGEERAKGNILERFSAQQFPDLHSELNLSSLELGDSALYFCASSVGGESAWAFFGQGTRLTVV.

Here the CDR3 DNA reads TGTGCCAGCAGCTTAGAGGCCGATCCTAGGGGCACTGAAGCTTTCTTT. Encoded protein: CASSLEADPRGTEAFF. The chain links TRBV11-1 to TRBJ1-1, with D tentatively TRBD1 (5 bases). Germline V lookup: CDR1 SGHAT, CDR2 FQDESV (reference sequence). Trimming stripped 1 base from V and 4 bases from J, with 16 bases between. CDR3 size: 16 residues.

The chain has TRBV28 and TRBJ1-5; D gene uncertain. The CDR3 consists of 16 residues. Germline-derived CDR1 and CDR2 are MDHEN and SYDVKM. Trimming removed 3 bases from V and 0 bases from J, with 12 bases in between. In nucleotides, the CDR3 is TGTGCCAGCAGTTTCCGTGGGCTATATAGCAATCAGCCCCAGCATTTT. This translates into CASSFRGLYSNQPQHF.